This TCR beta chain was sequenced for a study of CD8+ T cells in alopecia areata. CDR1 SGHNT and CDR2 YYREEE come from the germline V gene (reference sequence). V lost 4 bases and J lost 8, with 18 bases in between. This CDR3 has 14 residues. As the sequencing template, cDNA was produced by extracting RNA and reverse transcribing it. TCRdb keeps only in-frame clones here, not all; method: immunoSEQ multiplex PCR. The sample yields 130,000 to 150,000 clones, more than 75% seen once. The starting material was CD8+ T cells sorted from blood, obtained at week 0. The receptor was derived from a human donor with alopecia areata. The chain links TRBV5-4 to TRBJ1-2; no clear D. The DNA of the CDR3 is TGTGCCAGCAGCACCCCGGACGGAGGTTTGGGCTACACCTTC. The encoded protein is CASSTPDGGLGYTF.